Shown below are 16 T cell receptor beta chains from a single sample sequenced in a study of blood T cells in healthy people across ages. Next came a second PCR, run for about 7 to 11 cycles, which used a sample-barcoded 5' primer along with a J-beta primer mix. Each CDR3 protein gets one entry after TCRdb re-called the 5' RACE reads with MiXCR. The top ten hold about 21% of the sample, which has over 1,500,000 distinct CDR3 sequences, roughly two fifths seen once. Specimen: blood. Receptors were obtained from a human donor in good health.

At least ten counts were recorded for this clonotype. This chain links TRBV29-1 with TRBJ1-1, with D maybe TRBD1 (5 bases). CDR1 and CDR2 from the germline V gene are SQVTM and ANQGSEA. The CDR3 runs 13 residues. The V end lost 3 bases, the J end lost 0 bases, and 8 bases lay between the germline ends. In DNA form, the CDR3 reads TGCAGCGTTGAGGGACTGATGAACACTGAAGCTTTCTTT. Translated: CSVEGLMNTEAFF.

The table lists this clonotype with a few counts. The chain uses TRBV7-2 and TRBJ2-7; 9 positions agree with TRBD1. V shed 5 bases, J shed 5 bases, and the junction held 10 bases outside the gene matches. Germline assignment: CDR1 SGHTA and CDR2 FQGNSA. The CDR3 contains 15 residues. The CDR3 DNA follows: TGTGCCAGCAGCGGATCGGACAGGGGATCTGACGAGCAGTACTTC. The encoded protein is CASSGSDRGSDEQYF.

The chain couples TRBV27 to TRBJ1-2; 8 positions match TRBD1. Trimming cost V 3 bases and J 3 bases; bases outside gene matches: 3. The CDR3 extends over 14 amino acids. Germline assignment: CDR1 MNHEY and CDR2 SMNVEV (reference sequence). Here the CDR3 reads CASSFTGQDYGYTF. In DNA form, the CDR3 reads TGTGCCAGCAGTTTTACGGGACAGGACTATGGCTACACCTTC.

This clonotype was observed at least ten times. The chain's CDR3 is CSVPSLDNYNEQFF. CDR3 DNA: TGCAGCGTTCCTAGCCTTGACAACTACAATGAGCAGTTCTTC. V and J are TRBV29-1 and TRBJ2-1; D possibly corresponds to TRBD2 (5 bases). Germline V gene lookup returns CDR1 SQVTM and CDR2 ANQGSEA. Between the trimmed V and J ends, which lost 5 bases and 3 bases, there was a span of 14 bases. The CDR3 loop spans 14 amino acids.

The sample holds a few counts of this clonotype. The V call is TRBV29-1, the J call TRBJ2-7; 7 bases align to TRBD1. The CDR3 has 13 residues. The V and J ends lost 7 bases and 0 bases, in that order; junction bases with no gene match: 6. Germline CDR1 and CDR2: SQVTM and ANQGSEA. In DNA, the CDR3 is TGCAGCGCGGGACAGCCCAACTCCTACGAGCAGTACTTC. It yields the protein CSAGQPNSYEQYF.

This clonotype occurred a few times. The chain employs TRBV4-2 and TRBJ2-4; D call uncertain. CDR1 and CDR2 (germline): LGHNA, YNFKEQ. This CDR3 has 13 amino acids. V was trimmed by 1 base and J by 4 bases, leaving 5 bases between them. This CDR3 reads CASSQGSKNIQYF. As DNA, the CDR3 is TGTGCCAGCAGCCAAGGAAGTAAAAACATTCAGTACTTC.

This clonotype was seen more than once but under ten times. This chain uses TRBV20-1 with TRBJ2-7; the match to TRBD2 covers 8 bases. CDR3 size: 15 residues. Germline V gene sequence: CDR1 DFQATT, CDR2 SNEGSKA (reference sequence). The trim removed 4 bases at V and 4 bases at J, leaving 12 bases unmatched. Here the CDR3 reads CSATQGSGVWYEQYF. CDR3 DNA: TGCAGTGCTACCCAAGGTAGCGGGGTATGGTACGAGCAGTACTTC.

CDR3 sequence: CASSLGLGDNEQFF. The CDR3, as DNA: TGTGCCAGCAGTTTAGGGCTGGGGGACAATGAGCAGTTCTTC. This chain joins TRBV12-3 or TRBV12-4 and TRBJ2-1; D possibly uses TRBD1 or TRBD2 (5 bases each). V lost 1 base to trimming and J lost 5 bases, with 9 bases between them. The CDR3 length is 14 residues.

This chain uses TRBV21-1 with TRBJ2-3; no DNA check was done on the table's D call, TRBD2. TRBV21-1 is a listed pseudogene. CDR3 size: 16 residues. CDR3 amino acids: CASSRRMRSLTDTQYF. For the CDR3, the DNA is TGTGCCAGCAGCAGAAGGATGAGGTCCCTCACAGATACGCAGTATTTT.

This chain uses TRBV6-5 with TRBJ2-5; possibly TRBD1 for D (6 bases). CDR3 size: 13 residues. CDR1 and CDR2 (germline): MNHEY, SVGAGI. V gave up 6 bases and J gave up 11 bases, with 19 bases separating them. The CDR3 DNA reads TGTGCCAGCAGCCGGGACAAGACCTACGGGCAGTACTTC. Translating it yields CASSRDKTYGQYF.

This chain connects TRBV20-1 to TRBJ2-1, with a weak D call TRBD1 (5 bases). The ends were cut back, 5 bases at V and 5 bases at J, with 16 bases in the middle. CDR3 length: 14 residues. Germline V gene lookup returns CDR1 DFQATT and CDR2 SNEGSKA (reference sequence). CDR3 DNA sequence: TGCAGTGCTGGCATCAGGGCGGAAAACAATGAGCAGTTCTTC. Protein: CSAGIRAENNEQFF.

This clonotype was detected a few times. V gene TRBV7-2 combines with J gene TRBJ2-1; D possibly corresponds to TRBD1 (6 bases). The germline V and J ends were trimmed by 5 bases and 4 bases, with 18 bases remaining between them. Per the germline V gene, CDR1 is SGHTA and CDR2 is FQGNSA. The CDR3 runs 16 residues. In DNA, the CDR3 is TGTGCCAGCAGCCAGGGGACCGTCCTGGTTTACAATGAGCAGTTCTTC. It yields the protein CASSQGTVLVYNEQFF.

Regarding this clonotype: One end of the junction fails to match germline, which may point to a read error. The chain uses TRBV24-1 and TRBJ2-4, with D perhaps given as TRBD1 or TRBD2 (7 bases each). Judging by the DNA end, TRBJ2-7 fits better; the J call may be wrong. The CDR3 length is 15 residues. Germline CDR1 and CDR2: KGHDR and SFDVKD. The CDR3 region has the DNA TGCGCCACCAGTGCGGCCAGGGGGGGCTCCTACGAGCAGTACTTC. Encoded protein: CATSAARGGSYEQYF.

This chain links TRBV5-1 with TRBJ2-5, with unresolved D. With 0 bases removed from V and 5 bases from J, the gap between germline ends came to 11 bases. Looked up from germline, CDR1 is SGHRS and CDR2 is YFSETQ. The CDR3 has 14 amino acids. The CDR3 DNA reads as TGCGCCAGCAGCTTGGATCAGAATGACGAGACCCAGTACTTC. It is translated as CASSLDQNDETQYF. Complete variable domain (other parts from reference TRBV5-1 and TRBJ2-5): KAGVTQTPRYLIKTRGQQVTLSCSPISGHRSVSWYQQTPGQGLQFLFEYFSETQRNKGNFPGRFSGRQFSNSRSEMNVSTLELGDSALYLCASSLDQNDETQYFGPGTRLLVL.

The chain is built from TRBV4-2 and TRBJ1-4, with TRBD1 identical over 8 bases. V lost 1 base to trimming and J lost 8 bases; unmatched junction nucleotides: 6. Germline V gene sequence: CDR1 LGHNA, CDR2 YNFKEQ. This CDR3 spans 15 amino acids. In DNA form, the CDR3 reads TGTGCCAGCAGCCAAGGCCAAGCAGGGGGCGAAAAACTGTTTTTT. Protein sequence: CASSQGQAGGEKLFF.

This clonotype was found a few times. CDR3 residues: CASSRKSFHEQYF. For the CDR3, the DNA is TGTGCCAGCAGCAGGAAAAGTTTCCACGAGCAGTACTTC. The chain is built from TRBV6-2 or TRBV6-3 and TRBJ2-7; unclear D gene. With 6 bases removed from V and 5 bases from J, the gap between germline ends came to 14 bases. Germline CDR1 is MNHEY and CDR2 is SVGEGT. This CDR3 region has 13 residues.